This TCR beta chain appears in the sequencing data of a study of CD8+ T cells in alopecia areata. Study at large: Patients in the treated group were given tofacitinib by mouth, 5 to 10 mg twice a day. The study gave tofacitinib for 6 to 18 months, then 6 months off drug.

Regarding treatment: oral pan-JAK inhibitor, 5-10 mg twice daily. RNA was extracted and reverse transcribed into cDNA as the sequencing template. Clones were read by immunoSEQ multiplex PCR, and TCRdb kept only the in-frame ones, dropping some. In the table there are 80,000 to 95,000 clones, 40% to 50% of which are singletons. Study results and caveats: Tofacitinib yielded significantly lower scalp clonality and fewer expanded CD8+ clones among the top 100.

V shed 8 bases, J shed 1 base, and the junction held 5 bases outside the gene matches. The CDR3 has 14 residues. CDR1 and CDR2 (germline): SGHRS, YFSETQ. As for this clone: Its antigen is unknown.

The sample here was CD8+ T cells sorted from blood, taken at week 24, from a patient treated with tofacitinib. The chain couples TRBV5-1 to TRBJ2-7; 11 bases match TRBD2. The source of this sequence is a human donor with alopecia areata. Here the CDR3 reads CASSTSGGSYEQYF. As DNA, the CDR3 is TGCGCCAGTAGCACTAGCGGGGGTTCCTACGAGCAGTACTTC. Together with reference TRBV5-1 and TRBJ2-7, the CDR3 gives the full variable domain: KAGVTQTPRYLIKTRGQQVTLSCSPISGHRSVSWYQQTPGQGLQFLFEYFSETQRNKGNFPGRFSGRQFSNSRSEMNVSTLELGDSALYLCASSTSGGSYEQYFGPGTRLTVT.